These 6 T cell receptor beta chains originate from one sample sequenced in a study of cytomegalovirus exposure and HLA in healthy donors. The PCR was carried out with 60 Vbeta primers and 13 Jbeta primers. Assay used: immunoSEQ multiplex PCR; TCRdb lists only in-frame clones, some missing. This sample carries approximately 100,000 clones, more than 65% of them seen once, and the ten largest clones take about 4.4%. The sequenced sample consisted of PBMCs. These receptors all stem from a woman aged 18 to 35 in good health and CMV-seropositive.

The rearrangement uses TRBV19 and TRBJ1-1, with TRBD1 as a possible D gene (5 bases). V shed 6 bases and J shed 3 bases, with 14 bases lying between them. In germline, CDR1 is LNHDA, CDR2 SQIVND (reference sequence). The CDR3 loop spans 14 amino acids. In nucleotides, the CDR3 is TGTGCCAGTAGAGGGAGGGGCGAGTACACTGAAGCTTTCTTT. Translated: CASRGRGEYTEAFF.

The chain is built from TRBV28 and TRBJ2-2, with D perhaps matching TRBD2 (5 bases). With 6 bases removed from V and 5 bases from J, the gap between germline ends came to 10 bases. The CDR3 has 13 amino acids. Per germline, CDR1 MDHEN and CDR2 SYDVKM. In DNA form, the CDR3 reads TGTGCCAGCAGCCCCCCGGGAACCGGGGAGCTGTTTTTT. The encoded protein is CASSPPGTGELFF.

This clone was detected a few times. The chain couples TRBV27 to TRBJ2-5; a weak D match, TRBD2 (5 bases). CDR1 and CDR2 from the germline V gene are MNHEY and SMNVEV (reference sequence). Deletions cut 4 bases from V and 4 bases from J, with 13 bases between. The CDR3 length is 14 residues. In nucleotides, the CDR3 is TGTGCCAGCAGTTACGGGCGCCGGGGAGAGACCCAGTACTTC. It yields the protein CASSYGRRGETQYF.

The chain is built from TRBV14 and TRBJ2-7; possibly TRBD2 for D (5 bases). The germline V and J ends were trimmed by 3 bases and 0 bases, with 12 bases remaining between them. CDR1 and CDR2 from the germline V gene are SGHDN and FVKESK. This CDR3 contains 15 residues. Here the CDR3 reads CASSHGKRSSYEQYF. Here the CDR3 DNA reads TGTGCCAGCAGCCACGGGAAGCGGAGCTCCTACGAGCAGTACTTC.

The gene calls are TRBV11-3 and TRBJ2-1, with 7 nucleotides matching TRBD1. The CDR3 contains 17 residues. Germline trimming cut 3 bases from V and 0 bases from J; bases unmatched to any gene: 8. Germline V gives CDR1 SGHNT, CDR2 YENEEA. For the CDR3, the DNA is TGTGCCAGCAGCTTTCTCCCGACAGGGAGCTCCTACAATGAGCAGTTCTTC. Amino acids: CASSFLPTGSSYNEQFF.

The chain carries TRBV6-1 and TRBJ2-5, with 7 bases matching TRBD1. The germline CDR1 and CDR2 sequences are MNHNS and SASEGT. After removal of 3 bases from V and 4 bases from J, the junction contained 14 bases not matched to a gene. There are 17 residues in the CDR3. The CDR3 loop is CASSEGTDPKTRETQYF. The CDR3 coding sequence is TGTGCCAGCAGTGAGGGGACAGATCCGAAAACACGAGAGACCCAGTACTTC.